The clone carrying this T cell receptor beta chain was counted many times. The antigen remains undetermined. This record belongs to a study of blood T cells in healthy people across ages. The wider study: The capture of about one barcoded beta molecule per two T cells was achieved by template switching. Regarding the study as a whole: A roughly linear age-dependent decrease characterized TCR beta diversity per million T cells.

Germline V gene lookup returns CDR1 SQVTM and CDR2 ANQGSEA. The CDR3 totals 12 residues. Trimming took 0 bases from V and 4 from J, leaving 7 bases between them. Alongside a J-beta primer mix, a sample-barcoded 5' primer served in a second PCR lasting roughly 7 to 11 cycles. Each CDR3 protein is one row after TCRdb ran MiXCR on the 5' RACE reads. The table includes some 930,000 distinct CDR3 sequences, about 28% detected once. The data were also submitted as part of a second study, on T cells of mothers and their children. That source reports: The people who donated were three healthy Caucasian mothers and their six children. Relative to unrelated pairs, biologically related mother-child dyads exhibited marginally greater, non-significant overlap.

Sequenced sample: blood. The V gene is TRBV29-1, the J gene TRBJ2-7, with D unclear. The sequence derives from a woman in her 40s in good health. CDR3 DNA sequence: TGCAGCGTTGAAGATGTGACTTACGAGCAGTACTTC. The encoded protein is CSVEDVTYEQYF.